The rows below give T cell receptor beta chains drawn from one sample of a study of T cells in Graves' hyperthyroidism and ophthalmopathy. TCRdb re-derived calls from the multiplex PCR reads in MiXCR, one entry per CDR3 protein. The sample includes roughly 24,000 distinct CDR3 sequences, roughly 45% of them seen just once. The sequenced sample was blood. The receptors here all came from a woman aged 25 to 45 with Graves' hyperthyroidism. Each CDR3 is given with its conserved first and last residue. D genes are given only for firm matches. Size is stated for part of the rows, as once, few or many counts, or as a class when the clone is expanded.

v_gene: TRBV6-6
abundance: many
d_gene: NA
j_gene: TRBJ1-2
CDR3aa: CASRSRDPDGYTF
CDR3nt: TGTGCCAGCAGATCAAGGGACCCGGATGGCTACACCTTC

v_gene: TRBV7-9
abundance: many
d_gene: NA
j_gene: TRBJ2-7
CDR3aa: CASSFRGREKSGASNEQYF
CDR3nt: TGTGCCAGCAGCTTCAGGGGCAGGGAGAAGTCGGGAGCGAGCAACGAGCAGTACTTC

v_gene: TRBV14
abundance: NA
d_gene: TRBD2
j_gene: TRBJ2-7
CDR3aa: CASSLWIAGTSTGINEQYF
CDR3nt: TGTGCCAGCAGCCTCTGGATAGCTGGGACTAGCACAGGTATCAACGAGCAGTACTTC

v_gene: TRBV12-3/TRBV12-4
abundance: many
d_gene: NA
j_gene: TRBJ1-2
CDR3aa: CASSLAGGYNGYTF
CDR3nt: TGTGCCAGCAGTTTAGCGGGTGGCTATAATGGCTACACCTTC

v_gene: TRBV6-6
abundance: many
d_gene: TRBD1
j_gene: TRBJ2-7
CDR3aa: CASSTRDRGPEQYF
CDR3nt: TGTGCCAGCAGTACCCGGGACAGGGGCCCCGAGCAGTACTTC

v_gene: TRBV5-1
abundance: NA
d_gene: TRBD1
j_gene: TRBJ1-6
CDR3aa: CASSLEGTVHSPLHF
CDR3nt: TGCGCCAGCAGCTTGGAGGGGACAGTACATTCACCCCTCCACTTT

v_gene: TRBV7-2
abundance: NA
d_gene: TRBD1
j_gene: TRBJ1-2
CDR3aa: CASSRSQGVNYGYTF
CDR3nt: TGTGCCAGCAGCCGATCCCAGGGGGTGAACTATGGCTACACCTTC

v_gene: TRBV7-3
abundance: once
d_gene: NA
j_gene: TRBJ2-1
CDR3aa: CASSLGVSRVSNEQFF
CDR3nt: TGTGCCAGCAGCTTAGGGGTGAGCAGGGTGTCGAATGAGCAGTTCTTC

v_gene: TRBV6-6
abundance: many
d_gene: NA
j_gene: TRBJ1-2
CDR3aa: CASSYPGGGYTF
CDR3nt: TGTGCCAGCAGTTACCCGGGGGGGGGCTACACCTTC

v_gene: TRBV2
abundance: NA
d_gene: NA
j_gene: TRBJ1-4
CDR3aa: CATYFRRGDEKLFF
CDR3nt: TGTGCCACGTACTTCCGGAGGGGGGATGAAAAACTGTTTTTT

v_gene: TRBV2
abundance: NA
d_gene: NA
j_gene: TRBJ2-3
CDR3aa: CASSLGRGKTDTQYF
CDR3nt: TGTGCCAGCAGCCTCGGGCGCGGGAAGACAGATACGCAGTATTTT

v_gene: TRBV20-1
abundance: medium-sized
d_gene: NA
j_gene: TRBJ1-1
CDR3aa: CSARDRLDTEAFF
CDR3nt: TGCAGTGCTAGAGATCGCCTGGACACTGAAGCTTTCTTT

v_gene: TRBV7-8
abundance: few
d_gene: NA
j_gene: TRBJ1-2
CDR3aa: CASSPRRTYGYTF
CDR3nt: TGTGCCAGCAGCCCTCGACGTACCTATGGCTACACCTTC

v_gene: TRBV9
abundance: NA
d_gene: NA
j_gene: TRBJ1-2
CDR3aa: CASSVRGGYTF
CDR3nt: TGTGCCAGCAGCGTCAGAGGGGGCTACACCTTC

v_gene: TRBV20-1
abundance: NA
d_gene: NA
j_gene: TRBJ2-5
CDR3aa: CSARPAEETQYF
CDR3nt: TGCAGTGCTAGGCCGGCAGAGGAGACCCAGTACTTC

v_gene: TRBV29-1
abundance: medium-sized
d_gene: NA
j_gene: TRBJ2-7
CDR3aa: CSVEVNSYEQYF
CDR3nt: TGCAGCGTTGAAGTGAACTCCTACGAGCAGTACTTC

v_gene: TRBV11-3
abundance: many
d_gene: NA
j_gene: TRBJ2-3
CDR3aa: CASSLDVPDTQYF
CDR3nt: TGTGCCAGCAGCTTAGACGTCCCAGATACGCAGTATTTT

v_gene: TRBV29-1
abundance: medium-sized
d_gene: NA
j_gene: TRBJ1-2
CDR3aa: CSVAGSYYGYTF
CDR3nt: TGCAGCGTTGCGGGATCGTATTATGGCTACACCTTC

v_gene: TRBV10-2
abundance: once
d_gene: NA
j_gene: TRBJ1-5
CDR3aa: CASSAGVSNQPQHF
CDR3nt: TGCGCCAGCAGCGCAGGGGTGAGCAATCAGCCCCAGCATTTT

v_gene: TRBV20-1
abundance: NA
d_gene: NA
j_gene: TRBJ1-1
CDR3aa: CSARDGSDTEAFF
CDR3nt: TGCAGTGCTAGAGATGGCTCAGACACTGAAGCTTTCTTT

v_gene: TRBV12-3/TRBV12-4
abundance: NA
d_gene: NA
j_gene: TRBJ2-7
CDR3aa: CASRYTYSSYERYF
CDR3nt: TGTGCCAGCAGGTACACCTACAGTTCCTACGAGCGGTACTTC

v_gene: TRBV7-6
abundance: NA
d_gene: NA
j_gene: TRBJ2-1
CDR3aa: CASSLLGQNNEQFF
CDR3nt: TGTGCCAGCAGCTTACTAGGGCAGAACAATGAGCAGTTCTTC

v_gene: TRBV7-8
abundance: medium-sized
d_gene: NA
j_gene: TRBJ2-7
CDR3aa: CASSLGGSWPQYF
CDR3nt: TGTGCCAGCAGCTTAGGGGGTAGTTGGCCCCAGTACTTC

v_gene: TRBV28
abundance: NA
d_gene: TRBD2
j_gene: TRBJ2-7
CDR3aa: CASSLGGGGAAYEQYF
CDR3nt: TGTGCCAGCAGTTTAGGGGGGGGGGGTGCCGCCTACGAGCAGTACTTC

v_gene: TRBV12-3/TRBV12-4
abundance: many
d_gene: TRBD2
j_gene: TRBJ2-2
CDR3aa: CASSYTSGGWAGELFF
CDR3nt: TGTGCCAGCAGTTACACTAGCGGGGGTTGGGCCGGGGAGCTGTTTTTT

v_gene: TRBV20-1
abundance: medium-sized
d_gene: NA
j_gene: TRBJ1-5
CDR3aa: CSARMGRSLGPQHF
CDR3nt: TGCAGTGCTAGAATGGGCAGGTCCCTCGGGCCCCAGCATTTT

v_gene: TRBV10-2
abundance: NA
d_gene: NA
j_gene: TRBJ2-7
CDR3aa: CASSETSSLSYEQYF
CDR3nt: TGCGCCAGCAGTGAGACAAGTAGCCTATCCTACGAGCAGTACTTC

v_gene: TRBV27
abundance: NA
d_gene: NA
j_gene: TRBJ2-3
CDR3aa: CASSLTSLYTQYF
CDR3nt: TGTGCCAGCAGTTTAACTAGCCTTTATACGCAGTATTTT

v_gene: TRBV11-2
abundance: many
d_gene: NA
j_gene: TRBJ2-5
CDR3aa: CASSFGRAETQYF
CDR3nt: TGTGCCAGCAGCTTCGGCAGGGCGGAGACCCAGTACTTC

v_gene: TRBV4-1
abundance: many
d_gene: NA
j_gene: TRBJ2-6
CDR3aa: CASSQDWGASGANVLTF
CDR3nt: TGCGCCAGCAGCCAAGATTGGGGGGCATCTGGGGCCAACGTCCTGACTTTC

v_gene: TRBV7-9
abundance: NA
d_gene: NA
j_gene: TRBJ2-1
CDR3aa: CASRRYGQSNEQFF
CDR3nt: TGTGCCAGCAGGCGCTATGGACAGAGCAATGAGCAGTTCTTC

v_gene: TRBV5-1
abundance: many
d_gene: TRBD2
j_gene: TRBJ2-1
CDR3aa: CASSPRGEGPRKEQFF
CDR3nt: TGCGCCAGCAGCCCGCGTGGGGAGGGCCCCCGGAAGGAGCAGTTCTTC

v_gene: TRBV19
abundance: medium-sized
d_gene: NA
j_gene: TRBJ1-2
CDR3aa: CASSQRDYNYGYTF
CDR3nt: TGTGCCAGTAGCCAAAGGGACTATAACTATGGCTACACCTTC

v_gene: TRBV25-1
abundance: NA
d_gene: NA
j_gene: TRBJ2-7
CDR3aa: CASQRSSPGYGQYF
CDR3nt: TGTGCCAGTCAGAGGTCGTCGCCGGGCTACGGGCAGTACTTC

v_gene: TRBV19
abundance: many
d_gene: NA
j_gene: TRBJ1-4
CDR3aa: CASSPDRRLATNEKLFF
CDR3nt: TGTGCCAGCTCCCCGGACCGCCGACTTGCAACTAATGAAAAACTGTTTTTT

v_gene: TRBV6-4
abundance: many
d_gene: NA
j_gene: TRBJ2-5
CDR3aa: CASSDFTGFKTQYF
CDR3nt: TGTGCCAGCAGTGACTTTACAGGGTTCAAGACCCAGTACTTC

v_gene: TRBV7-2
abundance: NA
d_gene: TRBD1
j_gene: TRBJ2-1
CDR3aa: CASSSGTGVLNEQFF
CDR3nt: TGTGCCAGCAGTTCCGGGACAGGGGTTCTGAATGAGCAGTTCTTC

v_gene: TRBV11-2
abundance: NA
d_gene: NA
j_gene: TRBJ2-7
CDR3aa: CASSSPWTPPSEQYF
CDR3nt: TGTGCCAGCAGCTCCCCGTGGACCCCCCCCTCCGAGCAGTACTTC

v_gene: TRBV5-1
abundance: NA
d_gene: NA
j_gene: TRBJ1-1
CDR3aa: CASRRAQDTEAFF
CDR3nt: TGCGCCAGTCGCAGGGCCCAGGACACTGAAGCTTTCTTT

v_gene: TRBV2
abundance: NA
d_gene: NA
j_gene: TRBJ2-3
CDR3aa: CAGKGGTTSTDTQYF
CDR3nt: TGTGCCGGAAAAGGGGGGACAACTAGCACAGATACGCAGTATTTT

v_gene: TRBV9
abundance: NA
d_gene: TRBD1
j_gene: TRBJ1-4
CDR3aa: CASSERTGNEKLFF
CDR3nt: TGTGCCAGCAGCGAGCGGACAGGGAATGAAAAACTGTTTTTT

v_gene: TRBV20-1
abundance: many
d_gene: TRBD2
j_gene: TRBJ2-2
CDR3aa: CSAPMTSGRGPGELFF
CDR3nt: TGCAGTGCTCCGATGACTAGCGGGAGAGGGCCCGGGGAGCTGTTTTTT

v_gene: TRBV20-1
abundance: NA
d_gene: NA
j_gene: TRBJ2-5
CDR3aa: CSAAISGTQTYF
CDR3nt: TGCAGTGCTGCAATATCCGGGACACAGACGTACTTT

v_gene: TRBV11-2
abundance: many
d_gene: NA
j_gene: TRBJ1-2
CDR3aa: CASSSDPSSGGWIYGYTF
CDR3nt: TGTGCCAGCAGCTCGGATCCCTCCTCCGGGGGCTGGATCTATGGCTACACCTTC

v_gene: TRBV5-4
abundance: many
d_gene: TRBD2
j_gene: TRBJ2-2
CDR3aa: CASSLGLAGELGTGELFF
CDR3nt: TGTGCCAGCAGCTTGGGACTAGCGGGAGAGCTAGGCACCGGGGAGCTGTTTTTT

v_gene: TRBV6-4
abundance: NA
d_gene: NA
j_gene: TRBJ2-1
CDR3aa: CASSDEMSSYNEQFF
CDR3nt: TGTGCCAGCAGTGACGAGATGAGCTCCTACAATGAGCAGTTCTTC

v_gene: TRBV7-4
abundance: NA
d_gene: TRBD1
j_gene: TRBJ1-1
CDR3aa: CASSCTWGQTNTEAFF
CDR3nt: TGTGCCAGCAGCTGCACCTGGGGACAGACGAACACTGAAGCTTTCTTT

v_gene: TRBV4-2
abundance: many
d_gene: TRBD1
j_gene: TRBJ1-1
CDR3aa: CASSQGDRESTEAFF
CDR3nt: TGTGCCAGCAGCCAAGGGGACAGGGAGTCCACTGAAGCTTTCTTT

v_gene: TRBV6-5
abundance: many
d_gene: TRBD1
j_gene: TRBJ1-6
CDR3aa: CASSPTGTGGSPLHF
CDR3nt: TGTGCCAGCAGTCCGACAGGGACCGGGGGTTCACCCCTCCACTTT

v_gene: TRBV24-1
abundance: NA
d_gene: NA
j_gene: TRBJ2-7
CDR3aa: CATSLGRREQYF
CDR3nt: TGTGCCACCTCTCTCGGGAGACGCGAGCAGTACTTC

v_gene: TRBV7-9
abundance: many
d_gene: NA
j_gene: TRBJ2-3
CDR3aa: CASSQDGTDTQYF
CDR3nt: TGTGCCAGCAGCCAGGACGGCACAGATACGCAGTATTTT

v_gene: TRBV24-1
abundance: medium-sized
d_gene: TRBD2
j_gene: TRBJ2-1
CDR3aa: CATSDPKQTSGRPYNEQFF
CDR3nt: TGTGCCACCAGTGATCCCAAACAGACTAGCGGGAGGCCATACAATGAGCAGTTCTTC

v_gene: TRBV6-5
abundance: NA
d_gene: TRBD1
j_gene: TRBJ2-7
CDR3aa: CTCSYVGQSLGEQYF
CDR3nt: TGTACCTGCAGTTACGTGGGACAGTCCCTCGGCGAGCAGTACTTC

v_gene: TRBV4-2
abundance: many
d_gene: TRBD2
j_gene: TRBJ2-3
CDR3aa: CASSQVNGQEGLAGTDTQYF
CDR3nt: TGTGCCAGCAGCCAAGTGAATGGACAGGAGGGACTAGCGGGGACAGATACGCAGTATTTT

v_gene: TRBV19
abundance: many
d_gene: NA
j_gene: TRBJ1-2
CDR3aa: CASRLRQAANYGYTF
CDR3nt: TGTGCCAGTAGACTCCGACAGGCGGCTAACTATGGCTACACCTTC